These T cell receptor beta chains were read from a single sample in a study of blood T cell repertoires in COVID-19. Sequencing used immunoSEQ multiplex PCR; TCRdb keeps in-frame clones, though not all of them. The data hold 300,000 to 400,000 clones, with about 90% observed a single time. Material for sequencing was peripheral blood. These receptors all stem from a woman between 50 and 59 years old with COVID-19, enrolled during active disease. CDR3s include the opening cysteine and the closing phenylalanine or tryptophan. A D gene is named only where the DNA matches it firmly. Clone size appears in some rows only: once, few, many, or a class for an expanded clone.

clone size | J gene | V gene | D gene | CDR3 DNA | CDR3 protein
- | TRBJ1-2 | TRBV7-2 | - | TGTGCCAGCAGCTTAGAGGGAGGGAATGGTGGCTACACCTTC | CASSLEGGNGGYTF
- | TRBJ1-2 | TRBV15 | - | TGTGCCACCAGCAGAGCCAACCCGAGTTACACCTTC | CATSRANPSYTF
few | TRBJ2-2 | TRBV30 | TRBD2 | TGTGCCTGGGGGCGGGAGCACACCGGGGAGCTGTTTTTT | CAWGREHTGELFF
- | TRBJ1-2 | TRBV7-2 | - | TGTGCCAGCAGCCCCGGGGGGGCCGCTGACTATGGCTACACCTTC | CASSPGGAADYGYTF
- | TRBJ1-1 | TRBV30 | - | TGTGCCTGGAGTCGAAAATACTACGGGAACACTGAAGCTTTCTTT | CAWSRKYYGNTEAFF
- | TRBJ2-2 | TRBV4-1 | TRBD2 | TGCGCCAGCAGCCAAGATGGGACTAGTCACACCGGGGAGCTGTTTTTT | CASSQDGTSHTGELFF
- | TRBJ1-2 | TRBV10-2 | - | TGCGCCAGCAGCCCTGGGGGGACGGATGGCTACACCTTC | CASSPGGTDGYTF
- | TRBJ1-1 | TRBV2 | TRBD1 | TGTGCCAGCAGTCTGACAGGGAGTCAAGCTTTCTTT | CASSLTGSQAFF
- | TRBJ1-1 | TRBV10-3 | - | TGTGCCATCAGTGAGAGGTCGCAGGGGCGCGGTGAAGCTTTCTTT | CAISERSQGRGEAFF
- | TRBJ1-2 | TRBV7-9 | - | TGTGCCAGCAGCTTATTTGAGGGTGTGGCAGCGGTTAACTATGGCTACACCTTC | CASSLFEGVAAVNYGYTF
- | TRBJ1-2 | TRBV5-5 | - | TGTGCCAGCAGCCTACAGCCAACCTATGGCTACACCTTC | CASSLQPTYGYTF
- | TRBJ2-1 | TRBV20-1 | TRBD1 | TGCAGTGCTAGTTTACCCGGGACAGGGAACAATGAGCAGTTCTTC | CSASLPGTGNNEQFF
- | TRBJ2-3 | TRBV18 | - | TGTGCCAGCTCATCGAGCACAGATACGCAGTATTTT | CASSSSTDTQYF
- | TRBJ2-3 | TRBV5-3 | TRBD2 | TGTGCCAGAAGCTTGAATTCGTGGCCTAGCGGGAGTGTTACAGATACGCAGTATTTT | CARSLNSWPSGSVTDTQYF
- | TRBJ1-6 | TRBV7-9 | - | TGTGCCAGCAGCCCGTGGAGCTCCTATAATTCACCCCTCCACTTT | CASSPWSSYNSPLHF
- | TRBJ2-7 | TRBV19 | - | TGTGCCAGTAGTCGGAGGGATGTGAACTCCTACGAGCAGTACTTC | CASSRRDVNSYEQYF
- | TRBJ2-1 | TRBV4-1 | TRBD2 | TGCGCCAGCAGCCGACGGACTAGCGGGAGCGGAGTGGAGCCGTTGTCGTTCTTC | CASSRRTSGSGVEPLSFF
once | TRBJ2-7 | TRBV19 | TRBD1 | TGTGCCAGTAGGGGATCCGGGACAGGGGGCTACGAGCAGTACTTC | CASRGSGTGGYEQYF
- | TRBJ2-3 | TRBV7-2 | TRBD2 | TGTGCCAGCAGCCAACTAGCGGGAGGGAGGAGAGATACGCAGTATTTT | CASSQLAGGRRDTQYF
- | TRBJ1-3 | TRBV30 | - | TGTGCCTGGAGGGTATGGAGCTCTGGAAACACCATATATTTT | CAWRVWSSGNTIYF
- | TRBJ2-3 | TRBV5-1 | - | TGCGCCAGCAGCTTGGTTAGCGGATCAGATACGCAGTATTTT | CASSLVSGSDTQYF
- | TRBJ2-3 | TRBV11-2 | TRBD2 | TGTGCCAGCAGCTTCCTACCGACTAGCGGGACCTTCACAGATACGCAGTATTTT | CASSFLPTSGTFTDTQYF
few | TRBJ2-5 | TRBV18 | - | TGTGCCAGCTCACCCCTCGGACAAACGGAGACCCAGTACTTC | CASSPLGQTETQYF
- | TRBJ2-3 | TRBV24-1 | TRBD2 | TGTGCCACCAGTGGGAGTGGGGCTAGCGGGAGCGGCCCAGATACGCAGTATTTT | CATSGSGASGSGPDTQYF
- | TRBJ2-2 | TRBV5-1 | TRBD1 | TGCGCCAGCAGCTTTCCCGGACAGGGAAACACCGGGGAGCTGTTTTTT | CASSFPGQGNTGELFF
- | TRBJ2-7 | TRBV19 | - | TGTGCCAGTAGCGGACTCAGTAGTTCCTACGAGCAGTACTTC | CASSGLSSSYEQYF
- | TRBJ1-2 | TRBV5-4 | - | TGTGCCAGCAGCGCGGCGGTCGGTATCCGGTATGGCTACACCTTC | CASSAAVGIRYGYTF
once | TRBJ2-1 | TRBV7-2 | - | TGTGCCAGCAGCACCCGACTAGTATCGGTTGAGCAGTTCTTC | CASSTRLVSVEQFF
- | TRBJ1-1 | TRBV19 | - | TGTGCCAGTAGTATAGGGACTGTGAACACTGAAGCTTTCTTT | CASSIGTVNTEAFF
- | TRBJ1-1 | TRBV5-1 | - | TGCGCCAGCAGCCCCCTAGCCGGGGGGCCGGGGGAAGCTTTCTTT | CASSPLAGGPGEAFF
once | TRBJ1-5 | TRBV10-3 | - | TGTGCCATCAGTTCCGGGTCGAACAATCAGCCCCAGCATTTT | CAISSGSNNQPQHF
- | TRBJ2-1 | TRBV9 | - | TGTGCCAGCAGCCCACCTGTTGGACTATCCTACAATGAGCAGTTCTTC | CASSPPVGLSYNEQFF
- | TRBJ2-7 | TRBV7-2 | - | TGTGCCAGCACAACCCCAACTAGTGGAAGCTCCTACGAGCAGTACTTC | CASTTPTSGSSYEQYF
- | TRBJ1-4 | TRBV19 | - | TGTGCCAGTAGTATAGGAGGGACACTCGGCTCCGAAAAACTGTTTTTT | CASSIGGTLGSEKLFF
few | TRBJ2-1 | TRBV18 | TRBD2 | TGTGCCAGCTCCCCCGGCGGGGGTAACTACAATGAGCAGTTCTTC | CASSPGGGNYNEQFF
- | TRBJ2-1 | TRBV2 | - | TGTGCCAGCAGGCCGGGACTGGTGTACAATGAGCAGTTCTTC | CASRPGLVYNEQFF
- | TRBJ2-2 | TRBV5-6 | - | TGTGCCAGCAGCTTGGGCGTAGTCGGGAACACCGGGGAGCTGTTTTTT | CASSLGVVGNTGELFF
- | TRBJ2-7 | TRBV7-8 | - | TGTGCCAGCAGCTTAGGTAGTAGCGGAGGGGTCTACGAGCAGTACTTC | CASSLGSSGGVYEQYF
- | TRBJ2-7 | TRBV6-1 | - | TGTGCCAGCAGTGAAGGGGCGGGACCCTACGAGCAGTACTTC | CASSEGAGPYEQYF
- | TRBJ2-7 | TRBV11-2 | TRBD2 | TGTGCCAGCAGCTCGGGACTAGCGGGACCGTACTACGAGCAGTACTTC | CASSSGLAGPYYEQYF
- | TRBJ2-2 | TRBV2 | - | TGTGCCAGCAGTGAAAACGGGGAGCACGGGGAGCTGTTTTTT | CASSENGEHGELFF
- | TRBJ2-7 | TRBV7-8 | TRBD1 | TGTGCCAGCAGCTCCGGGACAGCTTTTTACGAGCAGTACTTC | CASSSGTAFYEQYF
- | TRBJ1-1 | TRBV10-3 | - | TGTGCCATCAGTCAAGGGACACAAAACACTGAAGCTTTCTTT | CAISQGTQNTEAFF
- | TRBJ1-1 | TRBV2 | - | TGTGCCAGCAGTGCAGAGGGGGTTTTGAACACTGAAGCTTTCTTT | CASSAEGVLNTEAFF
few | TRBJ1-1 | TRBV24-1 | - | TGTGCCACCAGTGAGGGGAGAACTGAAGCTTTCTTT | CATSEGRTEAFF
- | TRBJ2-3 | TRBV27 | TRBD1 | TGTGCCAGCAGTTTGTCCCGGTGGACAGGGATCACAGATACGCAGTATTTT | CASSLSRWTGITDTQYF
- | TRBJ2-3 | TRBV5-4 | - | TGTGCCAGCAGCTTGCGAGCGGTTAGCACAGATACGCAGTATTTT | CASSLRAVSTDTQYF
- | TRBJ1-3 | TRBV7-9 | TRBD1 | TGTGCCAGCAGCCCGCGGGACAGGCACTCTGGAAACACCATATATTTT | CASSPRDRHSGNTIYF
- | TRBJ2-5 | TRBV11-2 | - | TGTGCCAGCAGCGAACGGACAGTTCGTGGGGAGACCCAGTACTTC | CASSERTVRGETQYF
- | TRBJ1-2 | TRBV19 | TRBD1 | TGTGCCAGTAGTATGGGACAGGGGGCGGGCGGCTACACCTTC | CASSMGQGAGGYTF
few | TRBJ2-7 | TRBV30 | TRBD1 | TGTGCCTGGAGTAAAGAGAGACAGGGAATATACGAGCAGTACTTC | CAWSKERQGIYEQYF
- | TRBJ2-1 | TRBV18 | - | TGTGCCAGCTCACCCTCAGGGGTGTACAATGAGCAGTTCTTC | CASSPSGVYNEQFF
- | TRBJ1-2 | TRBV7-9 | - | TGTGCCAGCAGCCATGGGGGGGACGCAGCGGGCTACACCTTC | CASSHGGDAAGYTF